This T cell receptor (beta chain) is from a study of T cells in Graves' hyperthyroidism and ophthalmopathy. This clonotype has at least ten counts. Antigen unknown. There were TCR beta CDR3 regions amplified from RNA transcripts. The study used the HTBI primer set for a first-round RT-PCR of the TCR CDR3. TCRdb itself ran the multiplex PCR reads through MiXCR, one entry per CDR3 protein. The repertoire consists of approximately 330,000 distinct CDR3 sequences, with approximately 13% occurring once and the leading ten covering 34%. Study-wide results and limits: A 13 V-J model separated ophthalmopathy from stable hyperthyroidism.

V was clipped by 1 base and J by 8 bases, with 12 bases between them. Germline values: CDR1 SGHDT, CDR2 YYEEEE. The CDR3 contains 13 residues. This rearrangement joins TRBV5-6 to TRBJ1-2, with a weak D call TRBD1 (5 bases). The TCR sequence derives from a woman in her 40s with Graves' ophthalmopathy. The source material was blood. The CDR3 DNA reads TGTGCCAGCAGCTTGTGGCAGGGTGAAGGCTACACCTTC. Translating gives CASSLWQGEGYTF.